This T cell receptor (beta chain) comes out of a study of blood T cell repertoires in COVID-19. Overall study: Specimens from acute and convalescent COVID-19 originated in the United States, Italy and Spain.

Libraries were prepared by immunoSEQ multiplex PCR; TCRdb keeps only in-frame clonotypes and omits some of them. The sample contains over 250,000 clones, 90% of which appear only once. Germline lookup yields CDR1 MNHEY and CDR2 SMNVEV (reference sequence). This CDR3 has 15 amino acids. The J segment lost 2 bases and the V segment lost 10 bases, leaving 14 bases of the junction unmatched. This rearrangement joins TRBV27 to TRBJ2-7; 7 bases are a match to TRBD2. The sequence derives from a woman in her 30s who had recovered from COVID-19. What was sequenced was PBMCs or T cells enriched from blood (not recorded which). The CDR3 spells CATSLGGGLAYEQYF. The CDR3, as DNA: TGTGCCACCTCGTTGGGGGGGGGACTCGCCTACGAGCAGTACTTC.